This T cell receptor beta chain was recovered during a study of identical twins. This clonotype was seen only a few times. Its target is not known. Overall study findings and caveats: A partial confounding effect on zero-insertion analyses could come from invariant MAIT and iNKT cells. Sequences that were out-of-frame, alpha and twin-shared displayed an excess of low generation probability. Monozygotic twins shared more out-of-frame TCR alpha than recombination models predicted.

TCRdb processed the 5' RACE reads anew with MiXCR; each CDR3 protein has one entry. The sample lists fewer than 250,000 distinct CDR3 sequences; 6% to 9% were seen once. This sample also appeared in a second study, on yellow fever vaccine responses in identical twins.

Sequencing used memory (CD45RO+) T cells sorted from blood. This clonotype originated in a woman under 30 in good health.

In DNA form, the CDR3 reads TGTGCCAGTCATTCCGGGACAGAGAGCTACAATGAGCAGTTCTTC. This encodes CASHSGTESYNEQFF. This rearrangement joins TRBV2 to TRBJ2-1, with 7 bases identical to TRBD1. Germline loops: CDR1 SNHLY, CDR2 FYNNEI. V was clipped by 9 bases and J by 3 bases; unmatched bases: 11. This CDR3 has 15 residues.